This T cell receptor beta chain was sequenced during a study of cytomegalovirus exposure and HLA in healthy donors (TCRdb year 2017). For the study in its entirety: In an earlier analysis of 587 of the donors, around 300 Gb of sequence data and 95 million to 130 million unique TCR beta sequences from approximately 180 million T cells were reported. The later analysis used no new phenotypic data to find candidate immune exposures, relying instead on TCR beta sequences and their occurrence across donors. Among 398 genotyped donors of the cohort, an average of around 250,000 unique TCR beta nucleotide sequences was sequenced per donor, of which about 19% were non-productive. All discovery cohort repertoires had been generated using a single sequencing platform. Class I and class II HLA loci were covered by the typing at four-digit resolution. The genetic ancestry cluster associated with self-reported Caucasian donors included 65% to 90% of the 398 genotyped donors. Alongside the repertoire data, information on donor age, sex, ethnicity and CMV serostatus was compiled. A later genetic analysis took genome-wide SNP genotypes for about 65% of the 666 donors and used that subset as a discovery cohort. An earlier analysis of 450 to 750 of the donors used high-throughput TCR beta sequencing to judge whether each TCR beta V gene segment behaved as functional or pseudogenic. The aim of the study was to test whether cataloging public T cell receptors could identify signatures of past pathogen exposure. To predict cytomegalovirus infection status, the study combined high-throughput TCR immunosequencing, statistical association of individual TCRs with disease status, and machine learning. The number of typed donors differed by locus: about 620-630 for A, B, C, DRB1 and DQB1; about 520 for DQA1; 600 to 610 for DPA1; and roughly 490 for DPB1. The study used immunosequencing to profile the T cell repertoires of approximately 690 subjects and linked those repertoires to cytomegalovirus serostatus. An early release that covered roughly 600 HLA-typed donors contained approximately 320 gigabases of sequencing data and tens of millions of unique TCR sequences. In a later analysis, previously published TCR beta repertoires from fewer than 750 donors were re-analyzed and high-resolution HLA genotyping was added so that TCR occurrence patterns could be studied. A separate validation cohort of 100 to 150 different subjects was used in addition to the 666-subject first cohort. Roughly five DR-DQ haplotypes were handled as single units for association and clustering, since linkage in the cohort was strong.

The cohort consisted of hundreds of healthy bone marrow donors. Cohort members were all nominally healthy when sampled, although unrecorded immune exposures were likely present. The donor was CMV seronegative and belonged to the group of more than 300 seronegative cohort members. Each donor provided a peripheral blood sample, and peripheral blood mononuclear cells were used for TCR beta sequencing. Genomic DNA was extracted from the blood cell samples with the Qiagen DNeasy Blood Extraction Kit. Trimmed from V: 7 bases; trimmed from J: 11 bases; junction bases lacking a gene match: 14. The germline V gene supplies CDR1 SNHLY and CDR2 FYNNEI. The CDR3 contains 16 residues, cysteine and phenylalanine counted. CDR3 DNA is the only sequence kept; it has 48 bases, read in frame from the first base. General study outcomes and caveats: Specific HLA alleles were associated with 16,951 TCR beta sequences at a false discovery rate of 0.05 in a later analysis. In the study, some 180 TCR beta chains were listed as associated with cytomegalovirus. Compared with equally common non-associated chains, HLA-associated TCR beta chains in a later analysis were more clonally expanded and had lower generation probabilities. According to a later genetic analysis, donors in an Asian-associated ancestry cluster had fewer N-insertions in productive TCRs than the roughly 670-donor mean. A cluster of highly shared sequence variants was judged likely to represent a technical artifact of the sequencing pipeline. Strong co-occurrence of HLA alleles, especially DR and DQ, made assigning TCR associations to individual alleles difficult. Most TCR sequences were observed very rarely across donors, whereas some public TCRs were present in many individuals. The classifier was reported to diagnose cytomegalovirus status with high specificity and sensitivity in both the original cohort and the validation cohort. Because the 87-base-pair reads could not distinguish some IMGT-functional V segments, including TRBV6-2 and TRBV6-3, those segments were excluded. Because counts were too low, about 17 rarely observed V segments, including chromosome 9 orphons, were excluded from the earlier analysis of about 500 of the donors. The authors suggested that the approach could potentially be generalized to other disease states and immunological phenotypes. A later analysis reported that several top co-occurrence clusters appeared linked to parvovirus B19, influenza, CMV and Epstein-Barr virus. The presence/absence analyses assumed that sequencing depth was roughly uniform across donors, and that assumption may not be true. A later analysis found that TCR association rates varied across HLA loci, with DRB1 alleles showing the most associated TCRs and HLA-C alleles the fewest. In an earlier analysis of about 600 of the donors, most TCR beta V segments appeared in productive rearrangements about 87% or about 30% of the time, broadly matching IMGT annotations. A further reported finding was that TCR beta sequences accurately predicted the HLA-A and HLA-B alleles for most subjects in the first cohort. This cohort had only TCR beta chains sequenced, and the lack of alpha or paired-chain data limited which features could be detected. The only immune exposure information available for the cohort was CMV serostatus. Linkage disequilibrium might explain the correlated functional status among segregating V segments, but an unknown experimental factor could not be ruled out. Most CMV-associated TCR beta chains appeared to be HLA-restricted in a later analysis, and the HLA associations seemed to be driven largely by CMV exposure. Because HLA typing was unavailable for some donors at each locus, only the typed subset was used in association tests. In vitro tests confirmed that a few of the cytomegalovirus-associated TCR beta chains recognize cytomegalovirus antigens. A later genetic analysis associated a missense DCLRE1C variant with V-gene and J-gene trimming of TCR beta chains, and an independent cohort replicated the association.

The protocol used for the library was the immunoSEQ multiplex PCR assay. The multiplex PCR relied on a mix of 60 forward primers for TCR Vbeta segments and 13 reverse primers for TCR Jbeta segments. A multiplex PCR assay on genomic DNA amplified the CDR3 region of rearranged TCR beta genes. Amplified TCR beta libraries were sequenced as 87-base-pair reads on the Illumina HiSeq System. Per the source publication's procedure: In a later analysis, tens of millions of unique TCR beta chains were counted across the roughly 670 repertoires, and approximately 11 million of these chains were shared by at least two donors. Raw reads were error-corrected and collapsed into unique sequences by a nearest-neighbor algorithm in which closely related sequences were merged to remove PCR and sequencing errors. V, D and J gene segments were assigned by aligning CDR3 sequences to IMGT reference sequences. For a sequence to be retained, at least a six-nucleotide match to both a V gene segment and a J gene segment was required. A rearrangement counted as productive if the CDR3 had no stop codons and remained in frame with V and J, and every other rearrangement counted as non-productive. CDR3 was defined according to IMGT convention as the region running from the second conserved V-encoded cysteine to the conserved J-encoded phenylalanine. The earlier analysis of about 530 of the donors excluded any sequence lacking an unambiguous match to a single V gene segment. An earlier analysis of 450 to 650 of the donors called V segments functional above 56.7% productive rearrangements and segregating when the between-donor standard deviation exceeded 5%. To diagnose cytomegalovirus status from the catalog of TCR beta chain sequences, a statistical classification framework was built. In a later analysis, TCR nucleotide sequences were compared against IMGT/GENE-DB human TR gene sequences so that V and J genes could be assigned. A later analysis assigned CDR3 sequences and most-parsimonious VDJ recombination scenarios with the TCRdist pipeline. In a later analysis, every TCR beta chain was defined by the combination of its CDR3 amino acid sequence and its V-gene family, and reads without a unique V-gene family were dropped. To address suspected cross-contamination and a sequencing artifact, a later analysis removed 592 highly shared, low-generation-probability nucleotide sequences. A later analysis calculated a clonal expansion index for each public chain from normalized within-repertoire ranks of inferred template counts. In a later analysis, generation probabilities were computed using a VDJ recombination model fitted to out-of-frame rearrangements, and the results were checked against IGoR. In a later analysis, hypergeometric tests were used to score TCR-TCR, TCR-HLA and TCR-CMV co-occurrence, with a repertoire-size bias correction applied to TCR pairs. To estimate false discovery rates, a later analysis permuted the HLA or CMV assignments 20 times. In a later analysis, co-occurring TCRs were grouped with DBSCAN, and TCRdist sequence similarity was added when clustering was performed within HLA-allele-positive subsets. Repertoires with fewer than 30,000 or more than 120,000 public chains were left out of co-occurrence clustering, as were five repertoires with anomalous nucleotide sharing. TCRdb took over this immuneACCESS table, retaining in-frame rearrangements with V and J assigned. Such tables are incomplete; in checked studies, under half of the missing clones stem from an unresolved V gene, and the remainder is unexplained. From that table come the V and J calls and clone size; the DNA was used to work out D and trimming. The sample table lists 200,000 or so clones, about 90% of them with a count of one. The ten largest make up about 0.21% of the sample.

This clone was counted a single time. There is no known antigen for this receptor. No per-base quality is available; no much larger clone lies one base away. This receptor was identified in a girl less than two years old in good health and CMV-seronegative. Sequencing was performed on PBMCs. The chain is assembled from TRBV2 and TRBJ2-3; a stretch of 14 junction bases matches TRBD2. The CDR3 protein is CASTQGLAGGEIRQYF. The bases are TGTGCCAGCACCCAAGGACTAGCGGGGGGTGAGATACGGCAGTATTTT.